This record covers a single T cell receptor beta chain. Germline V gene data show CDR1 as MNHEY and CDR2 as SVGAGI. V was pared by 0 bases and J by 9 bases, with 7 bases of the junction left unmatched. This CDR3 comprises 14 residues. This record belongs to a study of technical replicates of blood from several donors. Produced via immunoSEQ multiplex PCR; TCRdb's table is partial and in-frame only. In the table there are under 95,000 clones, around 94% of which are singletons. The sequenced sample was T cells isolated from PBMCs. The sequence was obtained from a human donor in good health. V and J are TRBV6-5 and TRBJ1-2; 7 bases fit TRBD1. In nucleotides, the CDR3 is TGTGCCAGCAGTTACTCGACGACAGGGAGGAGCTACACCTTC. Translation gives CASSYSTTGRSYTF.